Following are 21 T cell receptor beta chains from one sample sequenced in a study of cytomegalovirus exposure and HLA in healthy donors. Both 60 Vbeta primers and 13 Jbeta primers went into the PCR. The assay was immunoSEQ multiplex PCR, and TCRdb's table has in-frame clones only and misses some. This table has more than 150,000 clones, about 81% appearing once. Sequences were obtained from PBMCs. The receptors shown here come from a woman between 18 and 29 years old in good health and CMV-seropositive.

Here the CDR3 reads CSVQPRETQYF. The CDR3 coding sequence is TGCAGTGTACAGCCCCGAGAGACCCAGTACTTC. The V call is TRBV20-1, the J call TRBJ2-5; D is ambiguous. The V gene lost 7 bases and the J gene lost 4 bases, with 10 bases spanning the gap. The CDR3 loop spans 11 amino acids. From germline, CDR1 is DFQATT and CDR2 SNEGSKA (reference sequence).

This clone has only a few counts. Other DNA sequences from this sample encode an identical CDR3 as well. This chain connects TRBV30 to TRBJ1-5, with a weak D call TRBD1 (5 bases). The CDR3 contains 14 residues. V dropped 0 bases and J dropped 7 bases, with 13 bases sitting between them. Germline loops: CDR1 GTSNPN, CDR2 SVGIG (reference sequence). CDR3 sequence (DNA): TGTGCCTGGAGTGTAGGCGGGGGTGGCCAGCCCCAGCATTTT. Translation gives CAWSVGGGGQPQHF.

A word on this clone: Other DNA sequences within the sample encode an identical CDR3. The chain has TRBV30 and TRBJ2-5; 10 bases are a match to TRBD2. Germline assignment: CDR1 GTSNPN and CDR2 SVGIG (reference sequence). The J segment lost 5 bases and the V segment lost 0 bases, leaving 9 bases of the junction unmatched. The CDR3 has 16 residues. CDR3 sequence: CAWSVYTSGEQETQYF. As DNA, the CDR3 is TGTGCCTGGAGTGTATATACTAGCGGGGAGCAGGAGACCCAGTACTTC.

The CDR3 DNA is TGTGCCAGCAGCTTACGCGGGGACTATGGCTACACCTTC. Its translation is CASSLRGDYGYTF. The chain couples TRBV7-2 to TRBJ1-2, with no clear D. Trimming took 2 bases from V and 3 from J, leaving 7 bases between them. Germline V gene lookup returns CDR1 SGHTA and CDR2 FQGNSA. The CDR3 is 13 amino acids.

CDR3 protein: CASSSLAVGYTF. The CDR3 DNA sequence: TGTGCCAGCAGCTCGTTGGCAGTTGGCTACACCTTC. The chain combines TRBV5-6 with TRBJ1-2; D remains ambiguous. The CDR3 runs 12 residues. Germline-derived CDR1 and CDR2 are SGHDT and YYEEEE. Trimming took off 3 bases at V and 7 bases at J, with 10 bases between the two ends.

This clone showed up just once. The chain employs TRBV14 and TRBJ2-7; possibly TRBD1 for D (5 bases). CDR3 length: 12 residues. The V gene's germline CDR1 is SGHDN and CDR2 FVKESK. Trimming took off 8 bases at V and 4 bases at J, with 12 bases between the two ends. The CDR3 DNA reads as TGTGCCAGCGGTCTGCAGGGTTACGAGCAGTACTTC. Translating gives CASGLQGYEQYF.

V usage is TRBV12-5 and J usage is TRBJ2-1; perhaps TRBD2 as D (6 bases). The V and J ends lost 2 bases and 3 bases respectively, with 14 bases between them. Germline CDR1 reads LGHNT; CDR2 reads FRNRAP. The CDR3 runs to 16 residues. The CDR3 sequence is CASGLSRDWNYNEQFF. The CDR3 DNA reads TGTGCTAGTGGTTTGAGCCGGGACTGGAACTACAATGAGCAGTTCTTC.

The chain links TRBV7-7 to TRBJ2-5; 7 nucleotides match TRBD1. This CDR3 region has 14 residues. The V gene end was trimmed by 5 bases and the J gene end by 1 base; junction bases not matched to a gene: 4. Germline CDR1 is SSHAT and CDR2 is FNYEAQ (reference sequence). CDR3 DNA sequence: TGTGCCAGCAGCAAGGGGACAGTCCAAGAGACCCAGTACTTC. Its protein is CASSKGTVQETQYF. Full variable domain (missing parts from reference TRBV7-7 and TRBJ2-5): GAGVSQSPRYKVTKRGQDVTLRCDPISSHATLYWYQQALGQGPEFLTYFNYEAQPDKSGLPSDRFSAERPEGSISTLTIQRTEQRDSAMYRCASSKGTVQETQYFGPGTRLLVL.

Comments on this clone: Other DNA sequences in the sample encode the same CDR3. The J gene is TRBJ2-2, the V gene TRBV19; D uncertain. The CDR3 runs to 13 residues. V shed 3 bases and J shed 8 bases, with 10 bases lying between them. The germline gives CDR1 LNHDA, CDR2 SQIVND (reference sequence). CDR3 sequence reads: CASSILGGGELFF. The CDR3 DNA follows: TGTGCCAGTAGTATCCTCGGTGGTGGGGAGCTGTTTTTT.

The chain recombines TRBV2 with TRBJ1-2; D unclear. V lost 6 bases, J lost 6 bases, and 11 bases lay in between. CDR1 is SNHLY, CDR2 FYNNEI, per germline. CDR3 length: 12 residues. CDR3 coding DNA: TGTGCCAGCAGCGGGAGGCCCGATGGCTACACCTTC. It specifies CASSGRPDGYTF.

V is TRBV5-6 and J is TRBJ1-6, with a possible D match to TRBD1 (5 bases). V lost 4 bases and J 7 bases, leaving 9 bases between the germline ends. The CDR3 is 13 residues long. Germline CDR1 is SGHDT and CDR2 is YYEEEE. The CDR3 DNA is TGTGCCAGCAGCGGCAGACAGAATTCACCCCTCCACTTT. It specifies CASSGRQNSPLHF.

This clone has more than one count but fewer than ten. DNA for the CDR3: TGTGCTAGTGGTTTCGAGTGGACAGGCTCCTACAATGAGCAGTTCTTC. This translates into CASGFEWTGSYNEQFF. This chain uses TRBV12-5 with TRBJ2-1, with 7 positions matching TRBD1. The CDR3 is made up of 16 amino acids. The V and J ends lost 3 bases and 0 bases, in that order; junction bases with no gene match: 5. Germline CDR1 reads LGHNT; CDR2 reads FRNRAP.

The table lists this clone with a few counts. The V and J genes are TRBV5-6 and TRBJ1-4; TRBD1 agrees at 11 bases. This CDR3 has 15 residues. Trimming took 0 bases from V and 7 from J; bases not matched to a gene: 2. Germline CDR1 is SGHDT and CDR2 is YYEEEE. The CDR3 DNA sequence: TGTGCCAGCAGCTTGGGGACAGGGGGCAGTGAAAAACTGTTTTTT. Residues: CASSLGTGGSEKLFF.

This chain joins TRBV5-6 and TRBJ2-7; D is perhaps TRBD1 (7 bases). Per the germline V gene, CDR1 is SGHDT and CDR2 is YYEEEE. Trimming took 4 bases from V and 3 from J, leaving 20 bases between them. The CDR3 consists of 16 residues. Here the CDR3 DNA reads TGTGCCAGCAGCGCCGCCCAGGGGGGATCTATCTACGAGCAGTACGTC. The encoded protein is CASSAAQGGSIYEQYV.

The chain uses TRBV5-4 and TRBJ2-5, with TRBD1 matching 7 bases. V trimming: 4 bases; J trimming: 3 bases; junction bases outside the gene matches: 3. CDR3 length: 13 amino acids. The germline CDR1 and CDR2 sequences are SGHNT and YYREEE (reference sequence). CDR3 nucleotide sequence: TGTGCCAGCAGCCTGACAGGGAAAGAGACCCAGTACTTC. Protein product: CASSLTGKETQYF.

The CDR3 DNA is TGTGCCAGCATCCCCGGGACAGGGCCCTACGAGCAGTACTTC. This codes for CASIPGTGPYEQYF. The V gene is TRBV5-5, the J gene TRBJ2-7, with 9 bases that match TRBD1. The germline gives CDR1 SGHKS, CDR2 YYEKEE (reference sequence). The CDR3 is 14 residues long. J lost 2 bases, V lost 6 bases, and 6 bases had no gene match.

The chain joins TRBV5-1 to TRBJ1-2; a weak D match, TRBD1 (6 bases). V was shortened by 4 bases and J by 4 bases, with 17 bases between the two germline ends. Germline-derived CDR1 and CDR2 are SGHRS and YFSETQ. The length of the CDR3 is 15 residues. CDR3 nucleotides: TGCGCCAGCAGCCCAGGTGACAGGAATCTCTATGGCTACACCTTC. Translating gives CASSPGDRNLYGYTF.

The V gene is TRBV6-1, the J gene TRBJ2-1, with 12 bases lining up with TRBD2. Germline CDR1 is MNHNS and CDR2 is SASEGT. There are 16 residues in the CDR3. V was pared by 2 bases and J by 6 bases, with 5 bases of the junction left unmatched. The CDR3 DNA sequence: TGTGCCAGCAGTGAACAGGCTAGCGGGGGGGGCAATGAGCAGTTCTTC. Translated: CASSEQASGGGNEQFF.

This sequence joins TRBV6-6 and TRBJ1-2; 10 bases line up with TRBD1. The length of the CDR3 is 15 residues. Germline values: CDR1 MNHNY, CDR2 SVGAGI (reference sequence). Trimming took 4 bases from V and 4 from J; bases not matched to a gene: 6. The CDR3 spells CASSLDRGRGYGYTF. CDR3 coding DNA: TGTGCCAGCAGTTTAGACAGGGGGCGCGGCTATGGCTACACCTTC.

This sequence joins TRBV5-6 and TRBJ1-4, with 7 nucleotides matching TRBD1. Germline values: CDR1 SGHDT, CDR2 YYEEEE. Trimming removed 4 bases from V and 1 base from J; junction bases left unmatched: 7. The CDR3 is made up of 16 amino acids. DNA for the CDR3: TGTGCCAGCAGCAGAACAGGGGAGGTAACTAATGAAAAACTGTTTTTT. Encoded protein: CASSRTGEVTNEKLFF.

The CDR3: CASRGTLNTEAFF. The CDR3 nucleotides are TGCGCCAGCAGAGGGACACTGAACACTGAAGCTTTCTTT. V is TRBV10-1 and J is TRBJ1-1; TRBD1 might be the D (6 bases). V lost 6 bases and J 0 bases, leaving 8 bases between the germline ends. This CDR3 is built from 13 residues. The germline V gene encodes CDR1 WNHNN and CDR2 SYGVQD (reference sequence).